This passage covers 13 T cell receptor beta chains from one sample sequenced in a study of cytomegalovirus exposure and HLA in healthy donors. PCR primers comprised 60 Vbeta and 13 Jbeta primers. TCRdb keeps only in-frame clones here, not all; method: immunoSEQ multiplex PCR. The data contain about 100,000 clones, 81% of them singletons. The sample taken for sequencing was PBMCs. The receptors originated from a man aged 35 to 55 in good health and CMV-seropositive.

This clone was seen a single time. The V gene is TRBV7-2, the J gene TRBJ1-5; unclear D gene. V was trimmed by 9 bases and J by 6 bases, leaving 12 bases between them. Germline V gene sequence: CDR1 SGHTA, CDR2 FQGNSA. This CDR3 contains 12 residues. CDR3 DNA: TGTGCCAGTGGCCATACGGGTCAGCCCCAGCATTTT. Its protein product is CASGHTGQPQHF.

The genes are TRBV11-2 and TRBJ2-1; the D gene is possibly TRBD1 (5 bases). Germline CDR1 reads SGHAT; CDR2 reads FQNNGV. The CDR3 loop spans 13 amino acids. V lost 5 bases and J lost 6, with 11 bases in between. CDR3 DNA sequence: TGTGCCAGCAGCCTAGGCAGGGTCAATGAGCAGTTCTTC. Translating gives CASSLGRVNEQFF.

The CDR3: CSVGQRAAGGYTF. The CDR3 DNA sequence: TGCAGCGTTGGGCAGAGGGCCGCAGGTGGCTACACCTTC. The genes are TRBV29-1 and TRBJ1-2; no firm D call. Germline V gene sequence: CDR1 SQVTM, CDR2 ANQGSEA. The CDR3 contains 13 residues. V was clipped by 4 bases and J by 7 bases, with 16 bases between them.

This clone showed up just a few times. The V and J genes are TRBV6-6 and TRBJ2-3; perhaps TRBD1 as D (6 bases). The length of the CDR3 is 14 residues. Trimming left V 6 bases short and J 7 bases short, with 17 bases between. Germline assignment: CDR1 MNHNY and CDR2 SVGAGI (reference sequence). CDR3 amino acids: CASSPGQLRNTQYF. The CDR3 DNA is TGTGCCAGCAGCCCCGGACAGTTACGAAATACGCAGTATTTT.

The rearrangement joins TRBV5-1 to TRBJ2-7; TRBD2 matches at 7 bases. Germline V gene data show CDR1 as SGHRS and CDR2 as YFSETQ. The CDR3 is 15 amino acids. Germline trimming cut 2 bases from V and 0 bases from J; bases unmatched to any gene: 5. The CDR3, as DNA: TGCGCCAGCAGCTTCACTAGCGCAAACTCCTACGAGCAGTACTTC. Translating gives CASSFTSANSYEQYF.

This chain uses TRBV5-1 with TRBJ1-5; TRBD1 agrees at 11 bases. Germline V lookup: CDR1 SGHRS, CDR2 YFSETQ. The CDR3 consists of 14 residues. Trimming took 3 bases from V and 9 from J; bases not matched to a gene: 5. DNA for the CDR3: TGCGCCAGCAGCTGGGGGACAGGGGGGCGGCCCCAGCATTTT. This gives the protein CASSWGTGGRPQHF.

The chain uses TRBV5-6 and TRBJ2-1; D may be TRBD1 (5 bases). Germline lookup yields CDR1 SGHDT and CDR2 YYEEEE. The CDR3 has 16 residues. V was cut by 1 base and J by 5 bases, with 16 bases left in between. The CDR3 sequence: CASSLKGGHQNNEQFF. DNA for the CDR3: TGTGCCAGCAGCTTGAAAGGCGGACACCAGAACAATGAGCAGTTCTTC.

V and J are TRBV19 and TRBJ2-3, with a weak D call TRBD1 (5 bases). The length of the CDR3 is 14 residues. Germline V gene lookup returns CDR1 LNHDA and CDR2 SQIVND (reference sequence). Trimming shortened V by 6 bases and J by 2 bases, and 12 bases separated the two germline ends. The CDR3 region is CASRPTEITDTQYF. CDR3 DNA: TGTGCCAGTAGACCGACAGAAATCACAGATACGCAGTATTTT.

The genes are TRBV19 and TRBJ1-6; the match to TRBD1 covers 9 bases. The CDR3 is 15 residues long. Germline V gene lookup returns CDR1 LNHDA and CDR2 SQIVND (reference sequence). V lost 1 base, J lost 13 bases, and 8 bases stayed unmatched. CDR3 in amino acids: CASSIAGTGTGPLHF. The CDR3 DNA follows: TGTGCCAGTAGTATAGCCGGGACAGGGACGGGGCCCCTCCACTTT.

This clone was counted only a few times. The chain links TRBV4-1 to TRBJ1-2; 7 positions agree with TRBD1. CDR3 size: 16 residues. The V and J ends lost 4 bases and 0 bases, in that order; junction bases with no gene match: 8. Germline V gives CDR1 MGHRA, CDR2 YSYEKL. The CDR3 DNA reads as TGCGCCAGCAGCCTCCTCCCAGGACAGGCTAACTATGGCTACACCTTC. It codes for CASSLLPGQANYGYTF.

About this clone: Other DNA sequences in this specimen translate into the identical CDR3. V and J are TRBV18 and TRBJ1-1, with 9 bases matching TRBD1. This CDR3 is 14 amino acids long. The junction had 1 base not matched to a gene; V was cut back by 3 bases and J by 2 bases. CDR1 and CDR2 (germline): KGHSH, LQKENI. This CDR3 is CASSPGQGNTEAFF. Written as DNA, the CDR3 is TGTGCCAGCTCACCGGGACAGGGAAACACTGAAGCTTTCTTT.

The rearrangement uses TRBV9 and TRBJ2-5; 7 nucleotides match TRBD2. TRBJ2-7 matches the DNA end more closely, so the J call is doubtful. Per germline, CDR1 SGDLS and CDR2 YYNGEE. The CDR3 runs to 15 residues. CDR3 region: CASSVGGGDTYEQYF. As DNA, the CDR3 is TGTGCCAGCAGCGTAGGGGGAGGGGATACCTACGAGCAGTACTTC.

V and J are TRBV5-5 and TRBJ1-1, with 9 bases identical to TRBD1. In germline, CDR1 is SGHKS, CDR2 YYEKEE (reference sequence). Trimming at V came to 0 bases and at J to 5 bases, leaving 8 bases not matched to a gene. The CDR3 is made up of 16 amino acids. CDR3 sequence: CASSLDGGQGGTEAFF. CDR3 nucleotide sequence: TGTGCCAGCAGCTTGGATGGGGGACAGGGTGGGACTGAAGCTTTCTTT.